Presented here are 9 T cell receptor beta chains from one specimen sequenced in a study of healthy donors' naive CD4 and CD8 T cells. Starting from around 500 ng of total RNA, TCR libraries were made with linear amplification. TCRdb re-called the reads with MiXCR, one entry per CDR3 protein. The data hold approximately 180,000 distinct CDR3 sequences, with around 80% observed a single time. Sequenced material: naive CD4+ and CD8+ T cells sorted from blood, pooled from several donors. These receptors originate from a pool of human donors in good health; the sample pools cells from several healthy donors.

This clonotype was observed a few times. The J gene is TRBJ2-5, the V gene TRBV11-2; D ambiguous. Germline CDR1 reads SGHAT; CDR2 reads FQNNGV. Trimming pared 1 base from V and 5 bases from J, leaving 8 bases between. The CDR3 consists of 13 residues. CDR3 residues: CASSLAGLETQYF. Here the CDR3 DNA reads TGTGCCAGCAGCTTAGCCGGGCTGGAGACCCAGTACTTC. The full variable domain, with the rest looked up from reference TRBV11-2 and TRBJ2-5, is EAGVAQSPRYKIIEKRQSVAFWCNPISGHATLYWYQQILGQGPKLLIQFQNNGVVDDSQLPKDRFSAERLKGVDSTLKIQPAKLEDSAVYLCASSLAGLETQYFGPGTRLLVL.

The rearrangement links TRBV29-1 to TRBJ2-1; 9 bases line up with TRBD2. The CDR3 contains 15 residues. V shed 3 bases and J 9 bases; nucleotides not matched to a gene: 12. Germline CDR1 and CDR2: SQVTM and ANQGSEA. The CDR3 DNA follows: TGCAGCGTTGATATGCGGGAGGGCCTCATAGGTGAGCAGTTCTTC. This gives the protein CSVDMREGLIGEQFF.

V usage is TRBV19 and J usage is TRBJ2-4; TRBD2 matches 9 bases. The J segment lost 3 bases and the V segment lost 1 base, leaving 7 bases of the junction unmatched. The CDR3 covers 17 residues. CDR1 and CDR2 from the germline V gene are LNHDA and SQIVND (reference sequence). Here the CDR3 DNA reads TGTGCCAGTAGTATAGGAGGCCTAGCGGGGAGCAAAAACATTCAGTACTTC. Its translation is CASSIGGLAGSKNIQYF. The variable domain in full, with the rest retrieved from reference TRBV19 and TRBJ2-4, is DGGITQSPKYLFRKEGQNVTLSCEQNLNHDAMYWYRQDPGQGLRLIYYSQIVNDFQKGDIAEGYSVSREKKESFPLTVTSAQKNPTAFYLCASSIGGLAGSKNIQYFGAGTRLSVL.

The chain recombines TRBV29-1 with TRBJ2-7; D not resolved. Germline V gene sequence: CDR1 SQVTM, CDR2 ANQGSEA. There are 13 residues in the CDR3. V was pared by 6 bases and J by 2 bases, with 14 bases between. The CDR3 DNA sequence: TGCAGCGTCTTAGACACGTACCCCTACGAGCAGTACTTC. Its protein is CSVLDTYPYEQYF.

For the CDR3, the DNA is TGTGCCAGCAGCTTATACCCCAATCAGCCCCAGCATTTT. Translation: CASSLYPNQPQHF. The chain has TRBV7-8 and TRBJ1-5; D not certain. CDR3 length equals 13 residues. In germline, CDR1 is SGHVS, CDR2 FQNEAQ. V gave up 2 bases and J gave up 3 bases, with 5 bases separating them.

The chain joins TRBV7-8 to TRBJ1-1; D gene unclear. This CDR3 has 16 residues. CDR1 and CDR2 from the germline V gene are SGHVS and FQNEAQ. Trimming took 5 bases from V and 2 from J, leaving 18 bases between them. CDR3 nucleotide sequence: TGTGCCAGCAGCCAACACGGCACGGGGTCAAACACTGAAGCTTTCTTT. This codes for CASSQHGTGSNTEAFF. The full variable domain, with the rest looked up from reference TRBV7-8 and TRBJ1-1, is GAGVSQSPRYKVAKRGQDVALRCDPISGHVSLFWYQQALGQGPEFLTYFQNEAQLDKSGLPSDRFFAERPEGSVSTLKIQRTQQEDSAVYLCASSQHGTGSNTEAFFGQGTRLTVV.

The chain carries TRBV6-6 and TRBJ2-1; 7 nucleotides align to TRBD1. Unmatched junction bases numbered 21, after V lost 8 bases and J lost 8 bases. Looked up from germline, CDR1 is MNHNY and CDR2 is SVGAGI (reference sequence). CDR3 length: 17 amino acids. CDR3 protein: CASVGTVSPPTNHEQFF. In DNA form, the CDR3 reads TGTGCCAGCGTTGGGACAGTCTCTCCCCCCACCAACCATGAGCAGTTCTTC.

The CDR3 nucleotides read TGCGCCAGCAGCTTTGGGGGGCGCGACGAGCAGTACTTC. Its protein product is CASSFGGRDEQYF. The rearrangement uses TRBV5-1 and TRBJ2-7, with D possibly being TRBD1 or TRBD2 (6 bases each). The CDR3 loop spans 13 amino acids. V was pared by 2 bases and J by 5 bases, with 11 bases between. Germline CDR1 reads SGHRS; CDR2 reads YFSETQ.

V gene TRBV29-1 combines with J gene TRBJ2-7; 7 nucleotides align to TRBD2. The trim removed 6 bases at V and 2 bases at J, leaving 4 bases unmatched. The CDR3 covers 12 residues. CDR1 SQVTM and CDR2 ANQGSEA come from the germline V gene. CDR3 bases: TGCAGCGTACTAAGCGGGACCTACGAGCAGTACTTC. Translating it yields CSVLSGTYEQYF.